This passage covers 12 T cell receptor beta chains from one sample sequenced in a study of liver allograft versus peripheral blood T cells. Study overall: Comparing T cell receptor repertoires in transplanted livers with those in recipients' peripheral blood was part of the design.

TCRdb re-analysed the reads in MiXCR, keeping a single row per CDR3 protein. The data contain 5,000 or so distinct CDR3 sequences, 12% to 15% of them seen just once; the ten biggest clones take up about 3%. The receptors stem from a human patient who had a liver transplant. Part of the T cells may come from the graft donor.

By share of the sample, this clonotype is medium-sized (0.01 to 0.1%). V usage is TRBV19 and J usage is TRBJ2-1; 12 bases line up with TRBD2. There are 18 residues in the CDR3. V was clipped by 0 bases and J by 8 bases; unmatched bases: 11. Germline CDR1 and CDR2: LNHDA and SQIVND (reference sequence). The CDR3 region is CASSIDGPGLAGLDEQFF. The CDR3 DNA is TGTGCCAGTAGTATAGATGGCCCGGGACTAGCGGGTTTGGATGAGCAGTTCTTC. Looking up the rest from reference TRBV19 and TRBJ2-1 gives the full variable domain: DGGITQSPKYLFRKEGQNVTLSCEQNLNHDAMYWYRQDPGQGLRLIYYSQIVNDFQKGDIAEGYSVSREKKESFPLTVTSAQKNPTAFYLCASSIDGPGLAGLDEQFFGPGTRLTVL.

This clonotype is judged medium-sized. V gene TRBV27 combines with J gene TRBJ1-2; D unclear. Germline CDR1 MNHEY, CDR2 SMNVEV (reference sequence). The CDR3 has 13 amino acids. The V end was cut by 7 bases, the J end by 8 bases, with 17 bases between. The CDR3 coding sequence is TGTGCCAGCAAACTTGGGGAGGGCCGGGGCTACACCTTC. Translated: CASKLGEGRGYTF.

This clonotype has a handful of counts. V and J are TRBV7-9 and TRBJ1-3; 7 bases line up with TRBD1. CDR1 and CDR2 from the germline V gene are SEHNR and FQNEAQ (reference sequence). V lost 5 bases, J lost 8 bases, and 6 bases stayed unmatched. This CDR3 is 13 amino acids long. CDR3 bases: TGTGCCAGCAGCCCGACAGGGCTAGACACCATATATTTT. Its translation is CASSPTGLDTIYF. Together with reference TRBV7-9 and TRBJ1-3, the CDR3 gives the full variable domain: DTGVSQNPRHKITKRGQNVTFRCDPISEHNRLYWYRQTLGQGPEFLTYFQNEAQLEKSRLLSDRFSAERPKGSFSTLEIQRTEQGDSAMYLCASSPTGLDTIYFGEGSWLTVV.

The rearrangement uses TRBV20-1 and TRBJ2-7; D is possibly TRBD2 (5 bases). Germline V gene sequence: CDR1 DFQATT, CDR2 SNEGSKA (reference sequence). V lost 5 bases, J lost 1 base, and 12 bases lay in between. The CDR3 totals 13 residues. CDR3 region: CSALSGRSYEQYF. In DNA form, the CDR3 reads TGCAGTGCTCTGTCGGGGAGATCCTACGAGCAGTACTTC.

This clonotype is judged medium-sized. This chain connects TRBV29-1 to TRBJ2-1, with 10 positions matching TRBD1. Germline assignment: CDR1 SQVTM and CDR2 ANQGSEA. The J segment lost 7 bases and the V segment lost 7 bases, leaving 10 bases of the junction unmatched. The CDR3 is 14 residues long. The CDR3 is CSAGTGVISNEQFF. The CDR3 DNA reads TGCAGCGCTGGGACAGGGGTTATTTCGAATGAGCAGTTCTTC.

This clonotype is judged medium-sized. The rearrangement links TRBV10-3 to TRBJ2-7, with 9 bases that match TRBD2. This CDR3 spans 13 amino acids. Germline CDR1 ENHRY, CDR2 SYGVKD. Losses at the gene ends were 5 bases for V and 2 bases for J; bases not matched to a gene: 1. CDR3 region: CAISPSGAYEQYF. CDR3 nucleotide sequence: TGTGCCATCAGTCCTAGCGGGGCCTACGAGCAGTACTTC.

This clonotype is categorized as medium-sized. The chain carries TRBV29-1 and TRBJ2-1; maybe TRBD2 (5 bases). This CDR3 is 15 amino acids long. Germline values: CDR1 SQVTM, CDR2 ANQGSEA. The V gene lost 6 bases and the J gene lost 2 bases, with 17 bases spanning the gap. The CDR3: CSVPRRESAYNEQFF. CDR3 coding DNA: TGCAGCGTCCCACGAAGGGAGTCGGCCTACAATGAGCAGTTCTTC.

The chain recombines TRBV11-2 with TRBJ2-7; no reliable D call. Germline V gene data show CDR1 as SGHAT and CDR2 as FQNNGV. Trimming shortened V by 5 bases and J by 0 bases, and 2 bases separated the two germline ends. There are 11 residues in the CDR3. This CDR3 reads CASSPSYEQYF. For the CDR3, the DNA is TGTGCCAGCAGCCCCTCCTACGAGCAGTACTTC.

CDR3 loop: CSAREPGSSYEQYF. CDR3 DNA sequence: TGCAGTGCTAGAGAACCCGGCAGCTCCTACGAGCAGTACTTC. The gene calls are TRBV20-1 and TRBJ2-7; D is unresolved. The CDR3 runs to 14 residues. The V and J ends lost 0 bases and 0 bases respectively, with 9 bases between them. Germline lookup yields CDR1 DFQATT and CDR2 SNEGSKA (reference sequence).

This clonotype ranks as medium-sized. The CDR3 nucleotides are TGTGCCAGCTCACCACTCCGTGGGATAGGAGAGCAGTACTTC. It yields the protein CASSPLRGIGEQYF. The chain joins TRBV18 to TRBJ2-7; no definite D call. Per germline, CDR1 KGHSH and CDR2 LQKENI. This CDR3 is 14 amino acids long. V was cut by 1 base and J by 7 bases, with 14 bases left in between.

By share of the sample, this clonotype is medium-sized. The chain has TRBV15 and TRBJ1-1; D remains unclear. The germline V gene encodes CDR1 LNHNV and CDR2 YYDKDF (reference sequence). This CDR3 has 15 residues. Trimming removed 1 base at V and 1 base at J, with 10 bases between. CDR3 sequence (DNA): TGTGCCACCAGCAGAGCGCGTGGCAGGAACACTGAAGCTTTCTTT. Encoded protein: CATSRARGRNTEAFF.

This sequence joins TRBV20-1 and TRBJ1-5; unclear D gene. The CDR3 is 12 amino acids. Between the trimmed V and J ends, which lost 0 bases and 7 bases, there was a span of 7 bases. CDR1 DFQATT and CDR2 SNEGSKA come from the germline V gene (reference sequence). CDR3 sequence: CSAREGIQPQHF. CDR3 DNA: TGCAGTGCTAGAGAGGGTATCCAGCCCCAGCATTTT.